The 23 T cell receptor beta chains listed next were all sequenced from one sample in a study of cytomegalovirus exposure and HLA in healthy donors (dated by TCRdb to about 2017). The library was produced with the immunoSEQ multiplex PCR assay. Imported from immuneACCESS, the table was reduced by TCRdb to in-frame sequences with V and J called. These copies leave out some clones; in studies compared against another copy, an unresolved V gene accounts for under half, and the cause of the remainder is not known. The sample records tens of thousands of clones, approximately 95% of which are singletons. Roughly 6% of the sample is in the top ten clones. Sequenced: PBMCs. The source is a woman in her late teens or twenties in good health and CMV-seronegative.

The chain employs TRBV29-1 and TRBJ1-4, with TRBD1 matching over 7 bases. Per germline, CDR1 SQVTM and CDR2 ANQGSEA. The CDR3 totals 13 residues. With 1 base clipped from V and 5 bases from J, the junction kept 1 base outside the gene matches. The CDR3 region is CSVEAQGNEKLFF. The CDR3 region has the DNA TGCAGCGTTGAAGCACAGGGGAATGAAAAACTGTTTTTT.

The rearrangement joins TRBV27 to TRBJ1-1; unclear D gene. Trimming took 0 bases from V and 1 from J, leaving 6 bases between them. The CDR3 loop spans 14 amino acids. Germline assignment: CDR1 MNHEY and CDR2 SMNVEV (reference sequence). CDR3 sequence reads: CASSLSAGNTEAFF. The CDR3 DNA reads TGTGCCAGCAGTTTATCGGCGGGGAACACTGAAGCTTTCTTT.

This chain joins TRBV9 and TRBJ2-5; TRBD1 aligns across 7 bases. The V gene's germline CDR1 is SGDLS and CDR2 YYNGEE. The CDR3 has 13 residues. Losses at the gene ends were 4 bases for V and 4 bases for J; bases not matched to a gene: 4. The CDR3 coding sequence is TGTGCCAGCAGCTACGGGGACAGAGAGACCCAGTACTTC. This encodes CASSYGDRETQYF.

The V and J genes are TRBV7-2 and TRBJ2-2; a weak D match, TRBD1 (5 bases). This CDR3 is built from 13 residues. Trimming cost V 3 bases and J 6 bases, with 8 bases left between them. Germline CDR1 is SGHTA and CDR2 is FQGNSA. The DNA for the CDR3 is TGTGCCAGCAGCTTCAGGGATCCCGGGGAGCTGTTTTTT. It codes for CASSFRDPGELFF.

The chain carries TRBV11-2 and TRBJ2-7; D not resolved. The CDR3 extends over 14 amino acids. Per the germline V gene, CDR1 is SGHAT and CDR2 is FQNNGV. V was pared by 2 bases and J by 5 bases, with 13 bases between. The CDR3 DNA reads as TGTGCCAGCAGCTTATACGCAGGCAGGAACGAGCAGTACGTC. Protein sequence: CASSLYAGRNEQYV.

This clone has only one observation. The genes are TRBV2 and TRBJ2-7; TRBD2 agrees at 12 bases. The CDR3 has 16 residues. V lost 6 bases and J lost 1; bases outside the gene matches: 7. Germline V gene lookup returns CDR1 SNHLY and CDR2 FYNNEI. CDR3: CASSATSGSKSYEQYV. CDR3 nucleotide sequence: TGTGCCAGCAGCGCGACTAGCGGGAGCAAGTCCTACGAGCAGTACGTC.

This clone was detected only once. V and J are TRBV28 and TRBJ2-1, with D maybe TRBD2 (6 bases). With 6 bases removed from V and 6 bases from J, the gap between germline ends came to 15 bases. The CDR3 is 14 residues long. From germline, CDR1 is MDHEN and CDR2 SYDVKM. The CDR3 reads CASSPLAVPNEQFF. CDR3 sequence (DNA): TGTGCCAGCAGCCCCTTAGCGGTTCCCAATGAGCAGTTCTTC. The variable domain in full, with the rest retrieved from reference TRBV28 and TRBJ2-1, is DVKVTQSSRYLVKRTGEKVFLECVQDMDHENMFWYRQDPGLGLRLIYFSYDVKMKEKGDIPEGYSVSREKKERFSLILESASTNQTSMYLCASSPLAVPNEQFFGPGTRLTVL.

V usage is TRBV9 and J usage is TRBJ2-3; TRBD2 is a possible D gene (6 bases). The CDR3 is 16 amino acids. The ends were cut back, 0 bases at V and 4 bases at J, with 15 bases in the middle. Germline values: CDR1 SGDLS, CDR2 YYNGEE. The CDR3 region has the DNA TGTGCCAGCAGCGTAGGTGCGGGAAAAGTCGCAGATACGCAGTATTTT. It is translated as CASSVGAGKVADTQYF.

The CDR3 loop is CASSTGGNTEAFF. In DNA form, the CDR3 reads TGTGCCAGCAGCACAGGCGGGAACACTGAAGCTTTCTTT. This chain links TRBV7-3 with TRBJ1-1; a possible D gene is TRBD1 (5 bases). Trimming cost V 5 bases and J 1 base, with 8 bases left between them. The CDR3 is made up of 13 amino acids. Germline-derived CDR1 and CDR2 are SGHTA and FQGTGA.

The chain combines TRBV10-3 with TRBJ2-5; 10 nucleotides line up with TRBD2. The CDR3 extends over 16 amino acids. V gave up 0 bases and J gave up 5 bases; unmatched junction bases: 6. In germline, CDR1 is ENHRY, CDR2 SYGVKD. The CDR3 loop is CAISESTAGGPETQYF. The DNA for the CDR3 is TGTGCCATCAGTGAGTCGACAGCGGGAGGGCCGGAGACCCAGTACTTC.

This clone was detected only a few times. The V gene is TRBV6-1, the J gene TRBJ2-1; TRBD2 aligns across 8 bases. The germline CDR1 and CDR2 sequences are MNHNS and SASEGT. With 0 bases clipped from V and 8 bases from J, the junction kept 6 bases outside the gene matches. CDR3 length: 15 residues. This CDR3 is CASSEASGGPDEQFF. The CDR3 region has the DNA TGTGCCAGCAGTGAAGCGTCGGGGGGGCCCGATGAGCAGTTCTTC.

The CDR3 region is CASSLGSVALTEAFF. Here the CDR3 DNA reads TGTGCCAGCAGCTTAGGGTCCGTGGCCCTTACTGAAGCTTTCTTT. The chain is built from TRBV7-2 and TRBJ1-1; D call uncertain. CDR3 size: 15 residues. Trimming took off 1 base at V and 5 bases at J, with 14 bases between the two ends. Looked up from germline, CDR1 is SGHTA and CDR2 is FQGNSA.

In its sample, this clone was seen once. This rearrangement joins TRBV28 to TRBJ1-1; D remains unclear. Trimming cost V 6 bases and J 8 bases, with 10 bases left between them. This CDR3 is built from 11 residues. CDR1 and CDR2 (germline): MDHEN, SYDVKM. CDR3 coding DNA: TGTGCCAGCAGCCTGCCAGGAGAAGCTTTCTTT. Protein sequence: CASSLPGEAFF. The whole variable domain, filled in from reference TRBV28 and TRBJ1-1, reads DVKVTQSSRYLVKRTGEKVFLECVQDMDHENMFWYRQDPGLGLRLIYFSYDVKMKEKGDIPEGYSVSREKKERFSLILESASTNQTSMYLCASSLPGEAFFGQGTRLTVV.

The rearrangement joins TRBV27 to TRBJ1-1; D remains ambiguous. V was pared by 3 bases and J by 5 bases, with 10 bases between. The CDR3 sequence is 13 residues long. The germline CDR1 and CDR2 sequences are MNHEY and SMNVEV (reference sequence). The CDR3 loop reads CASSFLGDTEAFF. CDR3 in DNA: TGTGCCAGCAGTTTTCTCGGGGATACTGAAGCTTTCTTT.

The chain employs TRBV19 and TRBJ1-2; the D is unclear. The CDR3 is 17 residues long. Germline V gene data show CDR1 as LNHDA and CDR2 as SQIVND (reference sequence). V lost 0 bases to trimming and J lost 2 bases, with 16 bases between them. This CDR3 reads CASSIEHGVRINYGYTF. The CDR3 bases are TGTGCCAGTAGTATAGAGCACGGTGTGAGGATCAACTATGGCTACACCTTC.

The chain couples TRBV30 to TRBJ1-2; possibly TRBD1 for D (5 bases). Per the germline V gene, CDR1 is GTSNPN and CDR2 is SVGIG (reference sequence). This CDR3 region has 16 residues. Deletions cut 5 bases from V and 5 bases from J, with 24 bases between. CDR3 DNA sequence: TGTGCCTGGTTTCGTCGGGGGTCACCGGCGCCTTATGGCTACACCTTC. This gives the protein CAWFRRGSPAPYGYTF.

The chain uses TRBV18 and TRBJ2-3; maybe TRBD1 (5 bases). Germline CDR1 and CDR2: KGHSH and LQKENI. Trimming shortened V by 6 bases and J by 11 bases, and 18 bases separated the two germline ends. The CDR3 extends over 13 amino acids. CDR3 protein: CASSPIPSGWQYF. CDR3 DNA sequence: TGTGCCAGCTCCCCCATACCGTCAGGGTGGCAGTATTTT.

The chain carries TRBV9 and TRBJ2-7, with D perhaps matching TRBD2 (6 bases). The germline V gene encodes CDR1 SGDLS and CDR2 YYNGEE. V lost 3 bases and J 3 bases, leaving 10 bases between the germline ends. The CDR3 has 13 amino acids. The chain's CDR3 is CASSGRAGYEQYF. DNA of the CDR3: TGTGCCAGCAGCGGGAGGGCAGGCTACGAGCAGTACTTC. Combining the CDR3 with reference TRBV9 and TRBJ2-7 gives the whole variable domain DSGVTQTPKHLITATGQRVTLRCSPRSGDLSVYWYQQSLDQGLQFLIQYYNGEERAKGNILERFSAQQFPDLHSELNLSSLELGDSALYFCASSGRAGYEQYFGPGTRLTVT.

The chain combines TRBV7-3 with TRBJ2-7; D is unresolved. V lost 5 bases and J 0 bases, leaving 8 bases between the germline ends. CDR1 is SGHTA and CDR2 is FQGTGA in the germline V gene. This CDR3 spans 13 amino acids. CDR3 bases: TGTGCCAGCAGCCCCGGTCTCTCCTACGAGCAGTACTTC. Translating it yields CASSPGLSYEQYF. The complete variable domain, with remaining parts taken from reference TRBV7-3 and TRBJ2-7, reads GAGVSQTPSNKVTEKGKYVELRCDPISGHTALYWYRQSLGQGPEFLIYFQGTGAADDSGLPNDRFFAVRPEGSVSTLKIQRTERGDSAVYLCASSPGLSYEQYFGPGTRLTVT.

The V and J genes are TRBV19 and TRBJ2-1; 10 bases are shared with TRBD1. Germline V lookup: CDR1 LNHDA, CDR2 SQIVND (reference sequence). The CDR3 length is 15 residues. V trimming: 8 bases; J trimming: 10 bases; junction bases outside the gene matches: 14. The CDR3 region is CASRGVGQGPQEQFF. For the CDR3, the DNA is TGTGCCAGTCGAGGGGTGGGACAGGGGCCACAGGAGCAGTTCTTC.

The rearrangement links TRBV9 to TRBJ1-2, with D maybe TRBD1 (5 bases). This CDR3 comprises 15 residues. The V end was cut by 0 bases, the J end by 7 bases, with 16 bases between. Germline assignment: CDR1 SGDLS and CDR2 YYNGEE. CDR3 sequence (DNA): TGTGCCAGCAGCGTAGATATGACAGCCAGACGTGGCTACACCTTC. Its protein product is CASSVDMTARRGYTF.

This chain joins TRBV5-6 and TRBJ2-7; D is ambiguous. Trimming took off 4 bases at V and 0 bases at J, with 8 bases between the two ends. The CDR3 loop spans 13 amino acids. Per germline, CDR1 SGHDT and CDR2 YYEEEE. This CDR3 is CASSGLNSYEQYF. CDR3 nucleotide sequence: TGTGCCAGCAGCGGGCTCAACTCCTACGAGCAGTACTTC.

The chain joins TRBV27 to TRBJ2-1, with D possibly matching TRBD2 (6 bases). CDR1 MNHEY and CDR2 SMNVEV come from the germline V gene (reference sequence). Between the trimmed V and J ends, which lost 0 bases and 2 bases, there was a span of 8 bases. The CDR3 runs to 15 residues. In nucleotides, the CDR3 is TGTGCCAGCAGTTTATCCGGGAGTCCCTACAATGAGCAGTTCTTC. Translated, it gives CASSLSGSPYNEQFF.